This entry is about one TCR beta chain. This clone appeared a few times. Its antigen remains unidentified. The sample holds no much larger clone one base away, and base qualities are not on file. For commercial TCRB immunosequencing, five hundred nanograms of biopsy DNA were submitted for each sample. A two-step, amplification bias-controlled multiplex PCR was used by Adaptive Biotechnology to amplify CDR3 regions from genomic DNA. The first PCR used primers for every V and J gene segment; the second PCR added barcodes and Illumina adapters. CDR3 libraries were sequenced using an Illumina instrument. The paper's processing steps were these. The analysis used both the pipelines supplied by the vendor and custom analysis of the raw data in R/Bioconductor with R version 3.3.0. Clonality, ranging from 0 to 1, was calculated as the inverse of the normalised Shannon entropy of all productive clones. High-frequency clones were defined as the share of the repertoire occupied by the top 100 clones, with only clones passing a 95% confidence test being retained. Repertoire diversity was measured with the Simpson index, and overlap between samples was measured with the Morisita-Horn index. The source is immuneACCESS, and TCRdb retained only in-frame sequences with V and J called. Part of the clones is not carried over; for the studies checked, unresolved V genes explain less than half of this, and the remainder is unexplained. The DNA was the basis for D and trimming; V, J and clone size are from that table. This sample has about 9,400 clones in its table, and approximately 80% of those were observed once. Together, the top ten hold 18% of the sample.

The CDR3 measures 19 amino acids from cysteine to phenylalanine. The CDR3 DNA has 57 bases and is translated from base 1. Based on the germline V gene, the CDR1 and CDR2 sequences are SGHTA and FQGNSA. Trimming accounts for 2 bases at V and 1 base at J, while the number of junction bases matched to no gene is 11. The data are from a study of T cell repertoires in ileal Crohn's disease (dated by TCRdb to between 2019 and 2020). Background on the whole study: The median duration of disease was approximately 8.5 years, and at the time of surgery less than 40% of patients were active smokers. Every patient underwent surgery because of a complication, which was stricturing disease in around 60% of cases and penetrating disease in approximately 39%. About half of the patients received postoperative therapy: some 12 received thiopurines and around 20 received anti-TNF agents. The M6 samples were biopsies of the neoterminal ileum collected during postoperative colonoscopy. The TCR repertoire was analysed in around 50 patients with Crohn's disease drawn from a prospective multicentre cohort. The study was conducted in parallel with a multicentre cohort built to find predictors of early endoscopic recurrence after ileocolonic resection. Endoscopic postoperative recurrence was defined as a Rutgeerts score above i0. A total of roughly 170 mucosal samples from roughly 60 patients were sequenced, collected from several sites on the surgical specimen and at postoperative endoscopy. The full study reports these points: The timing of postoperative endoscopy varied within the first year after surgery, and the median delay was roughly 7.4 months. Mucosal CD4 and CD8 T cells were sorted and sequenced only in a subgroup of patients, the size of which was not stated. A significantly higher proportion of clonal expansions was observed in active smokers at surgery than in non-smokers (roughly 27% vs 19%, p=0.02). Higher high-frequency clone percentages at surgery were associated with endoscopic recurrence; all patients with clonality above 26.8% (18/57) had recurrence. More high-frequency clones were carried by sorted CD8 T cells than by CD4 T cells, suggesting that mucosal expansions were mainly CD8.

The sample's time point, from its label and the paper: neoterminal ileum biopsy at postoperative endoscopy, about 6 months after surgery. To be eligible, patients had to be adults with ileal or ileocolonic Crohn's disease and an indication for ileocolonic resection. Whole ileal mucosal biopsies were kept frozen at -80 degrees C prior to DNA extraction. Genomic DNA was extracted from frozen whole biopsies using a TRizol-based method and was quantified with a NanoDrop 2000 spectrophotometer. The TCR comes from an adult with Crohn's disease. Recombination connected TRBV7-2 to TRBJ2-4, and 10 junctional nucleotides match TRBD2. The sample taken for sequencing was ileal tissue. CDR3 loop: CASSLRSSGGAGAKNIQYF. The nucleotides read TGTGCCAGCAGCTTAAGGTCCAGCGGGGGGGCAGGGGCCAAAAACATTCAGTACTTC.